What follows is one TCR beta chain and its context. Its antigen is unknown. This specimen comes from a study of T cell responses to AZD1222 COVID-19 vaccine. Study-wide points: It was only a handful of AZD1222 recipients who were seropositive at baseline. Repertoire sampling occurred only after the peak T cell response. Targets within unmutated variant regions were reportedly found for nearly half of spike-specific TCRs.

Assay used: immunoSEQ multiplex PCR; TCRdb lists only in-frame clones, some missing. The sample has 65,000 to 85,000 clones, over 75% seen once. V lost 7 bases and J lost 4, with 14 bases in between. The germline V gene has CDR1 SEHNR and CDR2 FQNEAQ (reference sequence). There are 13 residues in the CDR3. Sequencing used peripheral blood, obtained on day 0 of AZD1222 vaccination. The chain carries TRBV7-9 and TRBJ2-7; D may be TRBD2 (5 bases). The receptor's source is an adult in good health. The CDR3 DNA follows: TGTGCCAGCACTCCGGGATGGGATTACGAGCAGTACTTC. It specifies CASTPGWDYEQYF. Supplemented by reference TRBV7-9 and TRBJ2-7, the full variable domain reads DTGVSQNPRHKITKRGQNVTFRCDPISEHNRLYWYRQTLGQGPEFLTYFQNEAQLEKSRLLSDRFSAERPKGSFSTLEIQRTEQGDSAMYLCASTPGWDYEQYFGPGTRLTVT.